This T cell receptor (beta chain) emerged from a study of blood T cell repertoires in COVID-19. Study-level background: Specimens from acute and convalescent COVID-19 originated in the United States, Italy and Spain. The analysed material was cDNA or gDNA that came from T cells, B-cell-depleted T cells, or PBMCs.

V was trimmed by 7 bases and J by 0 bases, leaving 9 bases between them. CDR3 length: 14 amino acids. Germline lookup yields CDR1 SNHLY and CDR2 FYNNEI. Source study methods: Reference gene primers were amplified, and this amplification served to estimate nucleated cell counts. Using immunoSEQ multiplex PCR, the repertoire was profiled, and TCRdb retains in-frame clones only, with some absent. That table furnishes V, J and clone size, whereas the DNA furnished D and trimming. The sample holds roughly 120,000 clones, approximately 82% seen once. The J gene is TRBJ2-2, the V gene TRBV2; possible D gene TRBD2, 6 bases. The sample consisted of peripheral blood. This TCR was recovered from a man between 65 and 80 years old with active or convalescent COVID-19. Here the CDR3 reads CASTGESNTGELFF. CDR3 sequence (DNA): TGTGCCAGCACGGGGGAGTCGAACACCGGGGAGCTGTTTTTT.